This T cell receptor beta chain is drawn from a study of cytomegalovirus exposure and HLA in healthy donors. The sample holds many counts of this clone. Trimming removed 0 bases at V and 4 bases at J, with 13 bases between. The CDR3 is 16 residues long. CDR1 and CDR2 from the germline V gene are LGHNA and YNFKEQ. Healthy bone marrow donors made up the cohort. Primers for the PCR totalled 60 Vbeta and 13 Jbeta. The data were produced by immunoSEQ multiplex PCR, yet TCRdb's version contains in-frame clones alone and is incomplete. The repertoire consists of about 60,000 clones, with approximately 76% occurring once and the leading ten covering roughly 5.3%.

The specimen sequenced was PBMCs. The sequence came from a man aged 50 to 59 in good health and CMV-seronegative. This chain connects TRBV4-2 to TRBJ2-1, with a tentative D call TRBD2 (7 bases). Here the CDR3 DNA reads TGTGCCAGCAGCCAAGATGGGGGGGGCCGGTACAATGAGCAGTTCTTC. Protein: CASSQDGGGRYNEQFF.